These 21 T cell receptor beta chains came from one sample sequenced in a study of blood T cell repertoires in COVID-19. Clones were sequenced by immunoSEQ multiplex PCR, and TCRdb holds only the in-frame ones, with some missing. Counted here are about 170,000 clones, more than 90% occurring once; the ten biggest clones make up around 0.53%. Source material: peripheral blood. These receptors all stem from a man aged 45-60 years with acute or convalescent COVID-19.

The CDR3 DNA is TGTGCCAGCAGCTTCGGTCTCCGGGATGGCTACACCTTC. Its translation: CASSFGLRDGYTF. This sequence joins TRBV5-5 and TRBJ1-2; D is unresolved. The V end was cut by 2 bases, the J end by 6 bases, with 11 bases between. Per the germline V gene, CDR1 is SGHKS and CDR2 is YYEKEE (reference sequence). CDR3 length equals 13 residues.

The gene calls are TRBV7-2 and TRBJ2-1; TRBD2 matches at 9 bases. The CDR3 totals 15 residues. Trimming at V came to 4 bases and at J to 3 bases, leaving 4 bases not matched to a gene. Germline V gene lookup returns CDR1 SGHTA and CDR2 FQGNSA. The CDR3 DNA follows: TGTGCCAGCAGCTGGGGACTAGCCAACTACAATGAGCAGTTCTTC. Amino acids: CASSWGLANYNEQFF.

The rearrangement joins TRBV4-2 to TRBJ2-7; 10 bases are a match to TRBD2. CDR1 and CDR2 from the germline V gene are LGHNA and YNFKEQ. This CDR3 is built from 15 residues. V lost 4 bases, J lost 5 bases, and 8 bases stayed unmatched. CDR3 bases: TGTGCCAGCAGCCCCTCTAGCGGGAGTTTGAACGAGCAGTACTTC. Its translation: CASSPSSGSLNEQYF.

The rearrangement uses TRBV27 and TRBJ1-4, with D unresolved. V dropped 2 bases and J dropped 7 bases, with 11 bases sitting between them. CDR3 size: 14 residues. The germline CDR1 and CDR2 sequences are MNHEY and SMNVEV (reference sequence). CDR3: CASSLDGWSEKLFF. The CDR3 nucleotides read TGTGCCAGCAGTTTAGACGGGTGGAGTGAAAAACTGTTTTTT.

The chain couples TRBV19 to TRBJ2-7; TRBD1 agrees at 8 bases. CDR1 is LNHDA and CDR2 is SQIVND in the germline V gene (reference sequence). The CDR3 is 13 residues long. The junction had 2 bases not matched to a gene; V was cut back by 5 bases and J by 2 bases. CDR3 residues: CASSPGQAYEQYF. CDR3 in DNA: TGTGCCAGTAGTCCGGGACAGGCCTACGAGCAGTACTTC.

In DNA form, the CDR3 reads TGTGCCAGTAGTATCCACGGTGGAAACACCATATATTTT. Translation: CASSIHGGNTIYF. This rearrangement joins TRBV19 to TRBJ1-3; no definite D call. Trimming left V 3 bases short and J 3 bases short, with 6 bases between. The CDR3 totals 13 residues. Germline-derived CDR1 and CDR2 are LNHDA and SQIVND (reference sequence). Using reference TRBV19 and TRBJ1-3 for the parts outside the CDR3, the full variable domain is DGGITQSPKYLFRKEGQNVTLSCEQNLNHDAMYWYRQDPGQGLRLIYYSQIVNDFQKGDIAEGYSVSREKKESFPLTVTSAQKNPTAFYLCASSIHGGNTIYFGEGSWLTVV.

The rearrangement links TRBV5-1 to TRBJ2-7, with TRBD2 matching 7 bases. Germline CDR1 reads SGHRS; CDR2 reads YFSETQ. The V and J ends lost 1 base and 6 bases, in that order; junction bases with no gene match: 7. The CDR3 totals 14 residues. CDR3 region: CASSLLGLPGEQYF. For the CDR3, the DNA is TGCGCCAGCAGCTTGTTGGGACTACCGGGCGAGCAGTACTTC.

The V and J genes are TRBV5-1 and TRBJ2-2; 8 bases fit TRBD2. The V gene's germline CDR1 is SGHRS and CDR2 YFSETQ. The CDR3 is 16 amino acids. The junction had 9 bases not matched to a gene; V was cut back by 0 bases and J by 8 bases. The CDR3 DNA reads as TGCGCCAGCAGCTTGGGGAGCGGGGGCCGACAAGGGGAGCTGTTTTTT. Encoded protein: CASSLGSGGRQGELFF.

The chain uses TRBV27 and TRBJ2-2, with D possibly TRBD2 on 7 matching bases. The germline V gene has CDR1 MNHEY and CDR2 SMNVEV (reference sequence). Between the trimmed V and J ends, which lost 2 bases and 7 bases, there was a span of 11 bases. This CDR3 is 14 amino acids long. The CDR3 here is CASSLGGAFGELFF. CDR3 DNA sequence: TGTGCCAGCAGTTTAGGGGGGGCGTTCGGGGAGCTGTTTTTT.

The V gene is TRBV11-2, the J gene TRBJ2-1, with TRBD2 matching over 9 bases. V shed 2 bases, J shed 9 bases, and the junction held 11 bases outside the gene matches. The CDR3 covers 16 residues. Germline V lookup: CDR1 SGHAT, CDR2 FQNNGV. DNA for the CDR3: TGTGCCAGCAGCTTATTGCGCGGGAGGGCCGTCGGTGAGCAGTTCTTC. It is translated as CASSLLRGRAVGEQFF.

The chain recombines TRBV9 with TRBJ2-2; a possible D gene is TRBD1 (6 bases). Trimming left V 7 bases short and J 3 bases short, with 13 bases between. The length of the CDR3 is 14 residues. In germline, CDR1 is SGDLS, CDR2 YYNGEE. The CDR3 loop is CASGNRVDTGELFF. CDR3 in DNA: TGTGCCAGCGGTAACAGGGTAGACACCGGGGAGCTGTTTTTT.

This sequence joins TRBV29-1 and TRBJ2-3; 8 nucleotides agree with TRBD2. From germline, CDR1 is SQVTM and CDR2 ANQGSEA. The CDR3 length is 12 residues. The V and J ends lost 7 bases and 3 bases, in that order; junction bases with no gene match: 3. CDR3 sequence: CSASGSTDTQYF. CDR3 nucleotides: TGCAGCGCAAGCGGGAGTACAGATACGCAGTATTTT.

The V gene is TRBV19, the J gene TRBJ1-3; a possible D gene is TRBD1 (6 bases). The V and J ends lost 5 bases and 2 bases respectively, with 10 bases between them. Germline CDR1 LNHDA, CDR2 SQIVND (reference sequence). This CDR3 is built from 14 residues. CDR3 in DNA: TGTGCCAGTAGTTGGTGGGGGCCTGGAAACACCATATATTTT. Residues: CASSWWGPGNTIYF.

In nucleotides, the CDR3 is TGTGCCAGCAGCTTAGGGGAATCGGGCGGGGATACGCAGTATTTT. Translation gives CASSLGESGGDTQYF. The J gene is TRBJ2-3, the V gene TRBV11-2, with D possibly TRBD2 on 5 matching bases. The V end lost 1 base, the J end lost 6 bases, and 14 bases lay between the germline ends. Looked up from germline, CDR1 is SGHAT and CDR2 is FQNNGV. The CDR3 runs 15 residues.

The chain recombines TRBV3-1 (or the pseudogene TRBV3-2) with TRBJ2-7; D is undetermined. Per the germline V gene, CDR1 is LGHDT and CDR2 is YNNKEL (reference sequence). CDR3 length: 13 residues. Trimming left V 1 base short and J 4 bases short, with 8 bases between. Here the CDR3 reads CASSQGMEYEQYV. The CDR3 region has the DNA TGTGCCAGCAGCCAAGGTATGGAGTACGAGCAGTACGTC.

V and J are TRBV2 and TRBJ1-1; D ambiguous. The V and J ends lost 3 bases and 0 bases respectively, with 11 bases between them. This CDR3 has 15 amino acids. The germline CDR1 and CDR2 sequences are SNHLY and FYNNEI. This CDR3 is CASSDLGLLNTEAFF. The CDR3 DNA follows: TGTGCCAGCAGTGATCTAGGACTCTTGAACACTGAAGCTTTCTTT.

The chain uses TRBV7-8 and TRBJ2-5; 8 positions match TRBD1. CDR3 length: 16 amino acids. The trim removed 2 bases at V and 1 base at J, leaving 6 bases unmatched. Germline V CDR1 and CDR2: SGHVS, FQNEAQ. The CDR3 is CASSLSGTGLQETQYF. CDR3 nucleotide sequence: TGTGCCAGCAGCTTAAGTGGGACAGGTCTCCAAGAGACCCAGTACTTC.

The V gene is TRBV27, the J gene TRBJ1-6; D remains ambiguous. This CDR3 is 13 amino acids long. Trimming stripped 7 bases from V and 4 bases from J, with 8 bases between. Germline lookup yields CDR1 MNHEY and CDR2 SMNVEV (reference sequence). CDR3 in DNA: TGTGCCAGCACCGGGTCATATAATTCACCCCTCCACTTT. This sequence encodes CASTGSYNSPLHF.

The J gene is TRBJ1-2, the V gene TRBV7-9, with 10 bases that match TRBD1. The CDR3 extends over 15 amino acids. Germline V gene lookup returns CDR1 SEHNR and CDR2 FQNEAQ (reference sequence). Losses at the gene ends were 5 bases for V and 4 bases for J; bases not matched to a gene: 7. CDR3 region: CASSPGTGETYGYTF. Here the CDR3 DNA reads TGTGCCAGCAGCCCCGGGACAGGGGAGACCTATGGCTACACCTTC.

The chain has TRBV2 and TRBJ1-6, with 7 bases matching TRBD1. Germline lookup yields CDR1 SNHLY and CDR2 FYNNEI. V lost 6 bases to trimming and J lost 7 bases; unmatched junction nucleotides: 3. The CDR3 is 13 residues long. CDR3 protein: CASRGQANSPLHF. The CDR3 DNA reads as TGTGCCAGCAGAGGACAGGCGAATTCACCCCTCCACTTT.

The chain is built from TRBV9 and TRBJ2-1; the match to TRBD2 covers 16 bases. The V and J ends lost 4 bases and 8 bases, in that order; junction bases with no gene match: 12. CDR3 length: 18 residues. Per germline, CDR1 SGDLS and CDR2 YYNGEE. CDR3 in amino acids: CASSPVPGTSGGAHEQFF. The CDR3 nucleotides are TGTGCCAGCAGCCCCGTACCCGGGACTAGCGGGGGGGCCCATGAGCAGTTCTTC.